This T cell receptor beta chain derives from a study of T cell repertoires in cytomegalovirus infection. In the study overall: It was the public TCR beta signatures that indicated both CMV infection and matching HLA type.

This clonotype was counted at least ten times. What it recognizes is unknown. Study results and caveats: People with CMV and the relevant HLA were identified by cumulative public TCR beta family frequency. In two of eight donors, the top clonotype was HLA-C-restricted CMV-specific.

The length of the CDR3 is 12 residues. Per germline, CDR1 SEHNR and CDR2 FQNEAQ (reference sequence). V was shortened by 5 bases and J by 6 bases, with 10 bases between the two germline ends. TCRdb re-analysed the reads in MiXCR, keeping a single row per CDR3 protein. The profile shows approximately 500,000 distinct CDR3 sequences, 15% to 20% of them singletons. The rearrangement links TRBV7-9 to TRBJ1-2; possible D gene TRBD1, 5 bases. This receptor was taken from a human donor in good health (CMV status not recorded). Some clones in this sample may be carry-over from other donors' samples. The sequenced sample consisted of CD8+ T cells from PBMCs. In DNA form, the CDR3 reads TGTGCCAGCAGCCAGGGAGAGGATGGCTACACCTTC. This codes for CASSQGEDGYTF.